The 20 T cell receptor beta chains below were found in one sample sequenced in a study of T-cell memory formation after mild COVID-19. TCRdb redid the calling of the 5' RACE reads with MiXCR, one entry per CDR3 protein. The table lists about 250,000 distinct CDR3 sequences, 15% of them singletons. The sequencing sample was made of PBMCs or a T cell subset sorted from them (not recorded which). The receptor source for this set is an adult woman who had mild COVID-19 (a few samples of this study predate the infection). Cell type and time point are not known.

The chain links TRBV7-2 to TRBJ2-5; the D gene is possibly TRBD2 (5 bases). Trimming removed 1 base at V and 7 bases at J, with 13 bases between. The CDR3 covers 14 residues. Germline V lookup: CDR1 SGHTA, CDR2 FQGNSA. The CDR3 spells CASSLELVSGTQYF. Written as DNA, the CDR3 is TGTGCCAGCAGCTTAGAACTAGTCAGCGGGACCCAGTACTTC.

This clonotype was counted only a few times. This chain connects TRBV7-3 to TRBJ2-1, with TRBD1 matching 9 bases. Germline CDR1 reads SGHTA; CDR2 reads FQGTGA. V trimming: 11 bases; J trimming: 2 bases; junction bases outside the gene matches: 7. The CDR3 contains 14 residues. In DNA, the CDR3 is TGTGCCGGGCGGGACAGGGCGGCCTACAATGAGCAGTTCTTC. This encodes CAGRDRAAYNEQFF.

In this sample, this clonotype turned up a few times. This chain connects TRBV7-9 to TRBJ1-1; D gene unclear. Germline-derived CDR1 and CDR2 are SEHNR and FQNEAQ (reference sequence). The CDR3 runs 15 residues. The V gene lost 1 base and the J gene lost 2 bases, with 11 bases spanning the gap. The CDR3 nucleotides are TGTGCCAGCAGCTTAGTCCCGGCCCTTAACACTGAAGCTTTCTTT. It is translated as CASSLVPALNTEAFF.

This clonotype turned up a few times. The V gene is TRBV15, the J gene TRBJ1-5; no reliable D call. The germline gives CDR1 LNHNV, CDR2 YYDKDF (reference sequence). V lost 0 bases, J lost 5 bases, and 11 bases lay in between. The CDR3 is 15 amino acids. The DNA of the CDR3 is TGTGCCACCAGCAGAGATTCGACGGGCTATCAGCCCCAGCATTTT. Translating it yields CATSRDSTGYQPQHF.

In its sample, this clonotype was seen a few times. This chain links TRBV6-6 with TRBJ2-7; TRBD1 aligns across 8 bases. V lost 3 bases, J lost 2 bases, and 6 bases stayed unmatched. This CDR3 is 15 amino acids long. Germline V gives CDR1 MNHNY, CDR2 SVGAGI (reference sequence). The DNA of the CDR3 is TGTGCCAGCAGTTATGGTGGGGACAGGACCTACGAGCAGTACTTC. Translation gives CASSYGGDRTYEQYF.

The sample holds a few counts of this clonotype. This chain connects TRBV7-2 to TRBJ2-7, with 11 bases aligning to TRBD2. Trimming cost V 2 bases and J 3 bases; bases outside gene matches: 9. This CDR3 has 17 amino acids. Germline assignment: CDR1 SGHTA and CDR2 FQGNSA. In nucleotides, the CDR3 is TGTGCCAGCAGCTTAAGTCCGACTAGCGGGAAGTTCTACGAGCAGTACTTC. Residues: CASSLSPTSGKFYEQYF.

J is TRBJ2-1 and V is TRBV11-2; D assignment may be TRBD1 or TRBD2 (5 bases each). The V end was cut by 4 bases, the J end by 9 bases, with 16 bases between. Germline CDR1 and CDR2: SGHAT and FQNNGV. The CDR3 is 14 amino acids. CDR3: CASSYGTAGGEQFF. DNA for the CDR3: TGTGCCAGCAGCTACGGGACGGCCGGAGGTGAGCAGTTCTTC.

This clonotype was recorded a few times. The chain is built from TRBV28 and TRBJ2-1; TRBD2 matches 10 bases. CDR1 is MDHEN and CDR2 is SYDVKM in the germline V gene. V was clipped by 6 bases and J by 5 bases; unmatched bases: 10. CDR3 length: 16 amino acids. The DNA for the CDR3 is TGTGCCAGCAGCCTAGCAGGACTAGCGGCAAACAATGAGCAGTTCTTC. Its protein is CASSLAGLAANNEQFF.

The rearrangement joins TRBV6-1 to TRBJ1-1; 8 bases align to TRBD1. Germline values: CDR1 MNHNS, CDR2 SASEGT. Trimming cost V 2 bases and J 5 bases; bases outside gene matches: 4. The CDR3 totals 14 residues. The CDR3 loop reads CASSERTGRTEAFF. Written as DNA, the CDR3 is TGTGCCAGCAGTGAACGGACAGGGAGAACTGAAGCTTTCTTT.

This clonotype was seen only a few times. A junction end diverges from the germline sequence, so it may reflect a read error. The chain uses TRBV12-3 or TRBV12-4 and TRBJ1-2; no definite D call. The length of the CDR3 is 12 residues. CDR3 sequence: CASSPARGGHTF. The CDR3 DNA reads TGTGCCAGCAGCCCTGCTCGGGGTGGCCACACCTTC.

The table lists this clonotype with a few counts. The chain joins TRBV24-1 to TRBJ1-1; D uncertain. The CDR3 is 13 amino acids. V gave up 4 bases and J gave up 7 bases, with 12 bases separating them. Germline V CDR1 and CDR2: KGHDR, SFDVKD. CDR3 sequence reads: CATSDKPGGEAFF. The CDR3 region has the DNA TGTGCCACCAGTGACAAACCGGGAGGTGAAGCTTTCTTT.

Written as DNA, the CDR3 is TGTGCCAGCAGTTTGGGGAGGGTAACCGGGGAGCTGTTTTTT. Protein sequence: CASSLGRVTGELFF. This sequence joins TRBV12-3 or TRBV12-4 and TRBJ2-2; TRBD2 matches 7 bases. The CDR3 totals 14 residues. The V segment lost 3 bases and the J segment 5 bases; nucleotides outside the gene matches: 3.

The chain has TRBV6-5 and TRBJ2-7, with D unresolved. The CDR3 runs 15 residues. CDR1 is MNHEY and CDR2 is SVGAGI in the germline V gene. Trimming took 5 bases from V and 3 from J, leaving 17 bases between them. DNA of the CDR3: TGTGCCAGCAGTCCCGATTTTCAAAGGAGCTACGAGCAGTACTTC. The encoded protein is CASSPDFQRSYEQYF.

The rearrangement links TRBV3-1 to TRBJ2-3, with a possible D match to TRBD2 (6 bases). The germline V gene encodes CDR1 LGHDT and CDR2 YNNKEL (reference sequence). The CDR3 runs 14 residues. V lost 7 bases to trimming and J lost 1 base, with 12 bases between them. CDR3 protein: CASTYSSGTDTQYF. The CDR3 nucleotides are TGTGCCAGCACCTACTCTAGCGGCACAGATACGCAGTATTTT.

The chain is built from TRBV12-3 or TRBV12-4 and TRBJ2-3, with D maybe TRBD1 (5 bases). Trimming stripped 5 bases from V and 4 bases from J, with 19 bases between. The CDR3 consists of 16 residues. The chain's CDR3 is CASSAGRRAKADTQYF. The CDR3, as DNA: TGTGCCAGCAGTGCCGGCCGCAGGGCAAAGGCAGATACGCAGTATTTT.

A few counts support this clonotype. The chain is built from TRBV29-1 and TRBJ1-2; D may be TRBD1 (5 bases). Germline CDR1 reads SQVTM; CDR2 reads ANQGSEA. Deletions cut 6 bases from V and 0 bases from J, with 11 bases between. The CDR3 has 13 residues. CDR3 loop: CSVGHQANYGYTF. The CDR3 DNA is TGCAGCGTCGGACACCAAGCTAACTATGGCTACACCTTC.

V and J are TRBV6-5 and TRBJ2-1; no reliable D call. In germline, CDR1 is MNHEY, CDR2 SVGAGI. V dropped 8 bases and J dropped 1 base, with 15 bases sitting between them. The CDR3 consists of 15 residues. The chain's CDR3 is CASGRRPGSYNEQFF. CDR3 sequence (DNA): TGTGCCAGCGGGCGGCGGCCCGGGTCCTACAATGAGCAGTTCTTC.

This clonotype appeared a few times. J is TRBJ2-1 and V is TRBV6-5, with 8 bases lining up with TRBD2. The ends lost 2 bases at V and 15 bases at J; junction bases unmatched: 15. CDR1 is MNHEY, CDR2 SVGAGI, per germline. CDR3 size: 15 residues. CDR3 amino acids: CASSYKGFSGTLPFF. The CDR3 DNA reads TGTGCCAGCAGTTACAAGGGGTTTAGCGGGACTCTCCCGTTCTTC.

This clonotype was detected a few times. V usage is TRBV7-9 and J usage is TRBJ2-2, with D perhaps assigned TRBD1 or TRBD2 (6 bases each). The CDR3 loop spans 15 amino acids. Germline assignment: CDR1 SEHNR and CDR2 FQNEAQ (reference sequence). Between the trimmed V and J ends, which lost 3 bases and 4 bases, there was a span of 12 bases. CDR3: CASSFRGPGTGELFF. In DNA form, the CDR3 reads TGTGCCAGCAGCTTCCGGGGGCCTGGCACCGGGGAGCTGTTTTTT.

The table lists this clonotype with a few counts. The chain combines TRBV29-1 with TRBJ1-3; D unclear. CDR1 and CDR2 (germline): SQVTM, ANQGSEA. CDR3 length: 13 residues. V lost 7 bases and J lost 1, with 11 bases in between. This chain's CDR3 is CSARRPSGNTIYF. DNA for the CDR3: TGCAGCGCAAGGCGGCCTTCTGGAAACACCATATATTTT.